Listed below are T cell receptor beta chains from one sample, sequenced in a study of cytomegalovirus exposure and HLA in healthy donors. Data came from immunoSEQ multiplex PCR; TCRdb stores just in-frame clones and leaves some out. The table lists 70,000 to 85,000 clones, 94% of them singletons. Sequenced material: PBMCs. The source of these receptors is a woman younger than 35 in good health and CMV-seropositive. Both conserved end residues are part of each CDR3. A D gene is named only where the DNA matches it firmly. Size tells how often a clone was seen (once, few, many) or the class of an expanded clone, and some rows leave it out.

V gene	D gene	J gene	clone size	CDR3 DNA	CDR3 protein
TRBV5-1	TRBD2	TRBJ2-7	.	TGCGCCAGCAGCTTGGGACTAGCGACTGGCGACGAGCAGTACTTC	CASSLGLATGDEQYF
TRBV2	.	TRBJ1-3	.	TGTGCCAGTATCCCCCGCTCGGACACCATATATTTT	CASIPRSDTIYF
TRBV18	.	TRBJ1-5	.	TGTGCCAGCTCACCAGGTGGGGGCGGCAATCAGCCCCAGCATTTT	CASSPGGGGNQPQHF
TRBV5-1	.	TRBJ1-2	.	TGCGCCAGCAGCTCGGTCGACAGGCCGAACTATGGCTACACCTTC	CASSSVDRPNYGYTF
TRBV7-9	.	TRBJ1-4	.	TGTGCCAGCAGCTCTGGGGGGACTAATGAAAAACTGTTTTTT	CASSSGGTNEKLFF
TRBV5-1	.	TRBJ1-1	.	TGCGCCAGCAGCTTGGCCGGGCAGGGGAACACTGAAGCTTTCTTT	CASSLAGQGNTEAFF
TRBV4-2	.	TRBJ1-1	.	TGTGCCAGCAGCCAAGAAAACGGAGCTGAAGCTTTCTTT	CASSQENGAEAFF
TRBV11-3	TRBD2	TRBJ2-2	.	TGTGCCAGCAGCCTCCTGACGGGGGGGGGAATGGCCGGGGAGCTGTTTTTT	CASSLLTGGGMAGELFF
TRBV9	TRBD2	TRBJ2-1	.	TGTGCCAGCAGCGTACAGGGACTAGCGGGGTTCAATGAGCAGTTCTTC	CASSVQGLAGFNEQFF
TRBV19	.	TRBJ1-5	.	TGTGCCAGTAGTAGAGGCAGTAGCAATCAGCCCCAGCATTTT	CASSRGSSNQPQHF
TRBV5-1	TRBD1	TRBJ2-7	.	TGCGCCAGCAGCTCCCCGAGCAGGGGGTTTTCCTACGAGCAGTACTTC	CASSSPSRGFSYEQYF
TRBV7-2	.	TRBJ1-1	.	TGTGCCAGCAGCTTACGACAGCAGAACACTGAAGCTTTCTTT	CASSLRQQNTEAFF
TRBV5-1	.	TRBJ1-1	.	TGCGCCAGCAGCTTGAGCTTAAACCGGGGTTTGAACACTGAAGCTTTCTTT	CASSLSLNRGLNTEAFF
TRBV6-5	.	TRBJ1-1	once	TGTGCCAGCAGTTACTTTCGGGGGGAAGCTTTCTTT	CASSYFRGEAFF
TRBV6-5	.	TRBJ1-2	.	TGTGCCAGCAGTTACGGAGGTTCTAACTATGGCTACACCTTC	CASSYGGSNYGYTF
TRBV4-1	TRBD1	TRBJ1-4	.	TGCGCCAGCAGCCAAGAGAGAGGGGGCGGGACTAATGAAAAACTGTTTTTT	CASSQERGGGTNEKLFF
TRBV4-1	.	TRBJ2-1	.	TGCGCCAGCAGTCCCAACGGAGACAGCCTAGAGCAGTTCTTC	CASSPNGDSLEQFF
TRBV30	.	TRBJ2-7	.	TGTGCCTGGAGCCTCGCAAGGGAGAGATCCTACGAGCAGTACTTC	CAWSLARERSYEQYF
TRBV7-2	.	TRBJ1-2	.	TGTGCCAGCAGCACCCCACACCAGGGAAACTATGGCTACACCTTC	CASSTPHQGNYGYTF
TRBV7-8	TRBD1	TRBJ1-5	.	TGTGCCAGCAAAGGTACAGGGGGACAGCCCCAGCATTTT	CASKGTGGQPQHF
TRBV10-2	TRBD1	TRBJ1-5	once	TGCGCCAGCAGTCCAAGCAGGGGGAATCAGCCCCAGCATTTT	CASSPSRGNQPQHF
TRBV4-1	.	TRBJ1-4	.	TGCGCCAGCAGCACCCCCGAGGCGCCGAGGAAACTGTTTTTT	CASSTPEAPRKLFF
TRBV29-1	.	TRBJ1-2	.	TGCAGCGTTGAAGCCCGGGAGACGGGAGGCTACACCTTC	CSVEARETGGYTF
TRBV5-1	.	TRBJ2-3	.	TGCGCCAGCAGCCTTAGGACACGAGATACGCAGTATTTT	CASSLRTRDTQYF
TRBV4-2	TRBD1	TRBJ2-7	.	TGTGCCAGCAGCCAAGAACCGGACAGGGCCCACGAGCAGTACTTC	CASSQEPDRAHEQYF
TRBV19	TRBD2	TRBJ2-3	.	TGTGCCAGTAGTATAGATCTTCCGGGGGGGACAGATACGCAGTATTTT	CASSIDLPGGTDTQYF
TRBV7-9	.	TRBJ2-5	.	TGTGCCAGCAGCCAGAAAAGGGGAGAGACCCAGTACTTC	CASSQKRGETQYF
TRBV6-1	TRBD1	TRBJ2-4	.	TGTGCCAGCAGTGAATCAGGGACAGGGGCGGCCAAAAACATTCAGTACTTC	CASSESGTGAAKNIQYF
TRBV4-1	TRBD1	TRBJ2-7	.	TGCGCCAGCAGCCAAGTGACAGGGGCCTACGAGCAGTACTTC	CASSQVTGAYEQYF
TRBV19	.	TRBJ2-7	.	TGTGCCAGTAGTATAGCTCTGGAGTACGAGCAGTACTTC	CASSIALEYEQYF
TRBV19	.	TRBJ1-1	.	TGTGCCAGTACCCCCCCCCGCGCCAGGGAATCTTCCCAAGCTTTCTTT	CASTPPRARESSQAFF
TRBV18	.	TRBJ2-3	.	TGTGCCAGCTCAGTTCGGGACACTTATACGCAGTATTTT	CASSVRDTYTQYF
TRBV5-5	.	TRBJ1-2	.	TGTGCCAGCAGCTTATCAGGGTCGGCTAACTATGGCTACACCTTC	CASSLSGSANYGYTF
TRBV27	TRBD2	TRBJ2-1	once	TGTGCCAGCAGTTCCGGGACTAGCGGGACCAATGAGCAGTTCTTC	CASSSGTSGTNEQFF
TRBV11-2	.	TRBJ2-2	.	TGTGCCAGCAGCCCCCTTGGAGAGTCCGGGGAGCTGTTTTTT	CASSPLGESGELFF
TRBV5-6	TRBD1	TRBJ2-1	.	TGTGCCAGCACACTAGGCAGGGGGCGATCCTACAATGAGCAGTTCTTC	CASTLGRGRSYNEQFF
TRBV21-1	.	TRBJ1-2	.	TGTGCCAGCAGCAACTACGACAGGGCCAATTTGCGTCCCTCCACCTTC	CASSNYDRANLRPSTF